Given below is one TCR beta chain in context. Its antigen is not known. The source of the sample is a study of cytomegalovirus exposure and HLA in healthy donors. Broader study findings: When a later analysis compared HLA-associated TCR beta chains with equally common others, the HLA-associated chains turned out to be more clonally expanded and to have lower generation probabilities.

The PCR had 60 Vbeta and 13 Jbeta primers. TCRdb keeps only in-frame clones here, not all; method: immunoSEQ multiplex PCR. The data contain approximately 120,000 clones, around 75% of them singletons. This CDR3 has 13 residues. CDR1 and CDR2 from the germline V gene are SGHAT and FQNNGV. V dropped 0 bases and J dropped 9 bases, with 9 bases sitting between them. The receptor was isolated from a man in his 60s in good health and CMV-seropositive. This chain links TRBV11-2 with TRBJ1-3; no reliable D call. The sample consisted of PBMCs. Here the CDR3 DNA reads TGTGCCAGCAGCTTAGAGGTTTTCGGCACCATATATTTT. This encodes CASSLEVFGTIYF.